Below, one T cell receptor beta chain is given with its context. Its antigen remains unknown. This specimen comes from a study of cytomegalovirus exposure and HLA in healthy donors. Findings and limits, study-wide: In vitro experiments confirmed that a few CMV-associated chains were specific for CMV antigens.

TCRdb's table, derived via immunoSEQ multiplex PCR, lists solely in-frame clones and lacks some. The table lists around 130,000 clones, almost 90% of them singletons. This CDR3 has 13 amino acids. The trim removed 4 bases at V and 13 bases at J, leaving 13 bases unmatched. Germline CDR1 is SGHNT and CDR2 is YYREEE (reference sequence). Sequenced: PBMCs. The V and J genes are TRBV5-4 and TRBJ1-2; TRBD1 matches 7 bases. This sequence originates from a man in his thirties or forties in good health and CMV-seronegative. The CDR3 region is CASSLGGEGVRTF. The CDR3 DNA is TGTGCCAGCAGCCTAGGGGGCGAAGGGGTACGCACCTTC. The entire variable domain, with the rest obtained from reference TRBV5-4 and TRBJ1-2, is as follows: ETGVTQSPTHLIKTRGQQVTLRCSSQSGHNTVSWYQQALGQGPQFIFQYYREEENGRGNFPPRFSGLQFPNYSSELNVNALELDDSALYLCASSLGGEGVRTFGSGTRLTVV.